Each of the 29 T cell receptor beta chains below was sequenced from the same sample in a study of post-analysis software for immune sequencing data. Antigen specificity for these receptors is unknown. The study, taken as a whole, reports: Patients carried five TRBV segments more frequently than controls did, and TRBV5-6, TRBV5-1 and TRBV20-1 were among them.

Prepared TCR beta cDNA libraries contained unique molecular identifiers. TCRdb itself ran the PCR reads through MiXCR, one entry per CDR3 protein. The sample records 350,000 to 500,000 distinct CDR3 sequences, approximately 39% being singletons. Sequencing was carried out using blood. These receptors were obtained from a girl aged 2 to 9 with multiple sclerosis.

This clonotype appeared a few times. The rearrangement links TRBV6-5 to TRBJ2-6, with TRBD2 as a possible D gene (6 bases). Germline V CDR1 and CDR2: MNHEY, SVGAGI. V lost 4 bases, J lost 0 bases, and 13 bases lay in between. The CDR3 totals 17 residues. The CDR3 loop is CASSWTKSSSGANVLTF. CDR3 nucleotides: TGTGCCAGCAGTTGGACTAAGAGTAGCTCTGGGGCCAACGTCCTGACTTTC.

The chain is built from TRBV6-1 and TRBJ1-4; tentatively, D is TRBD1 (5 bases). In germline, CDR1 is MNHNS, CDR2 SASEGT. CDR3 length equals 19 residues. Between the trimmed V and J ends, which lost 6 bases and 1 base, there was a span of 24 bases. The CDR3: CASSLRGGRRTETNEKLFF. The DNA for the CDR3 is TGTGCCAGCAGCCTACGGGGCGGACGGAGAACCGAAACTAATGAAAAACTGTTTTTT.

The sample holds a few counts of this clonotype. The chain has TRBV6-5 and TRBJ2-7; possible D gene TRBD2, 5 bases. The CDR3 has 15 amino acids. The V and J ends lost 6 bases and 0 bases respectively, with 15 bases between them. Germline CDR1 reads MNHEY; CDR2 reads SVGAGI. As DNA, the CDR3 is TGTGCCAGCAGCTTTGAGGGATTAAGCTCCTACGAGCAGTACTTC. Translating it yields CASSFEGLSSYEQYF.

The V gene is TRBV20-1, the J gene TRBJ2-1; tentative D call: TRBD2 (6 bases). Germline lookup yields CDR1 DFQATT and CDR2 SNEGSKA (reference sequence). The CDR3 sequence is 16 residues long. Trimming left V 6 bases short and J 0 bases short, with 18 bases between. The CDR3 is CSAPDPGLLSYNEQFF. The CDR3 DNA is TGCAGTGCCCCCGATCCGGGACTCCTCTCCTACAATGAGCAGTTCTTC.

This clonotype was counted only a few times. This chain links TRBV12-3 or TRBV12-4 with TRBJ2-1, with D unclear. V was cut by 6 bases and J by 6 bases, with 9 bases left in between. The CDR3 runs 12 residues. DNA for the CDR3: TGTGCCAGCAGGGACCCCCGCAATGAGCAGTTCTTC. This gives the protein CASRDPRNEQFF.

The chain combines TRBV5-5 with TRBJ2-5; tentative D call: TRBD1 (5 bases). The CDR3 extends over 16 amino acids. Trimming cost V 3 bases and J 11 bases, with 26 bases left between them. CDR1 SGHKS and CDR2 YYEKEE come from the germline V gene (reference sequence). CDR3 residues: CASSSRREAPLEEQYF. As DNA, the CDR3 is TGTGCCAGCAGCTCGCGCAGGGAAGCACCCCTAGAGGAGCAGTACTTC.

The chain employs TRBV7-2 and TRBJ2-5; TRBD1 agrees at 9 bases. Germline CDR1 reads SGHTA; CDR2 reads FQGNSA. The CDR3 totals 14 residues. With 6 bases clipped from V and 4 bases from J, the junction kept 6 bases outside the gene matches. The CDR3 loop is CASSGQGPLETQYF. The CDR3 DNA reads as TGTGCCAGCAGTGGACAGGGGCCACTAGAGACCCAGTACTTC.

This clonotype was detected a few times. This chain connects TRBV7-2 to TRBJ2-5, with D possibly called TRBD1 or TRBD2 (5 bases each). The CDR3 extends over 15 amino acids. Trimming stripped 1 base from V and 1 base from J, with 10 bases between. Germline values: CDR1 SGHTA, CDR2 FQGNSA. The CDR3 sequence: CASSLVPGTQETQYF. CDR3 DNA sequence: TGTGCCAGCAGCTTAGTGCCAGGGACCCAAGAGACCCAGTACTTC.

The chain joins TRBV5-1 to TRBJ2-7; D not resolved. Deletions cut 1 base from V and 6 bases from J, with 14 bases between. The CDR3 sequence is 14 residues long. Germline CDR1 reads SGHRS; CDR2 reads YFSETQ. CDR3 amino acids: CASSLTGTRGEQYF. CDR3 bases: TGCGCCAGCAGCTTGACGGGCACGCGCGGCGAGCAGTACTTC.

This rearrangement joins TRBV9 to TRBJ2-3, with TRBD1 matching over 7 bases. The germline CDR1 and CDR2 sequences are SGDLS and YYNGEE. With 3 bases clipped from V and 1 base from J, the junction kept 8 bases outside the gene matches. CDR3 size: 16 residues. DNA for the CDR3: TGTGCCAGCAGCGAGACAGGGAGTGTTCGCACAGATACGCAGTATTTT. Protein sequence: CASSETGSVRTDTQYF.

The chain is built from TRBV24-1 and TRBJ1-5; 7 nucleotides align to TRBD1. Per germline, CDR1 KGHDR and CDR2 SFDVKD. The J segment lost 0 bases and the V segment lost 4 bases, leaving 5 bases of the junction unmatched. The CDR3 totals 16 residues. CDR3 sequence (DNA): TGTGCCACCAGTGAGAAGGGGGCTCGTAGCAATCAGCCCCAGCATTTT. Protein sequence: CATSEKGARSNQPQHF.

This clonotype was seen more than once but under ten times. An end of the junction differs from the germline gene, which may be a read error. The V call is TRBV12-3 or TRBV12-4, the J call TRBJ2-6; a possible D gene is TRBD2 (5 bases). There are 14 residues in the CDR3. The CDR3 protein is CASSLAAGANVLTF. As DNA, the CDR3 is TGTGCCAGCAGTCTAGCAGCTGGGGCCAACGTCCTGACTTTC.

The genes are TRBV24-1 and TRBJ2-1; 7 nucleotides align to TRBD1. V was clipped by 2 bases and J by 13 bases; unmatched bases: 19. The length of the CDR3 is 17 residues. In germline, CDR1 is KGHDR, CDR2 SFDVKD. The CDR3 loop is CATSDSHRGTLQGTQFF. CDR3 nucleotide sequence: TGTGCCACCAGTGATTCCCACAGGGGAACTCTCCAAGGGACCCAGTTCTTC.

The J gene is TRBJ2-7, the V gene TRBV5-1; 8 bases line up with TRBD1. This CDR3 region has 16 residues. In germline, CDR1 is SGHRS, CDR2 YFSETQ. The V gene end was trimmed by 0 bases and the J gene end by 2 bases; junction bases not matched to a gene: 7. The CDR3 loop reads CASSLGTGTRAYEQYF. As DNA, the CDR3 is TGCGCCAGCAGCTTGGGGACAGGGACGAGGGCCTACGAGCAGTACTTC.

The DNA of the CDR3 is TGCAGTGCTATGGCGGGAGGGACGGGGGAGCAGTTCTTC. Protein: CSAMAGGTGEQFF. J is TRBJ2-1 and V is TRBV20-1, with 9 positions matching TRBD2. The CDR3 runs 13 residues. The V gene's germline CDR1 is DFQATT and CDR2 SNEGSKA (reference sequence). Unmatched junction bases numbered 8, after V lost 4 bases and J lost 10 bases.

This clonotype was detected a few times. The genes are TRBV3-1 and TRBJ1-2, with D possibly TRBD1 on 5 matching bases. CDR3 length equals 16 residues. Trimming stripped 3 bases from V and 8 bases from J, with 22 bases between. The germline CDR1 and CDR2 sequences are LGHDT and YNNKEL (reference sequence). The CDR3 sequence is CASSHFPEGQGGGYTF. CDR3 nucleotides: TGTGCCAGCAGCCATTTCCCTGAGGGGCAGGGTGGCGGCTACACCTTC. The full variable domain, its missing parts supplied by reference TRBV3-1 and TRBJ1-2, is DTAVSQTPKYLVTQMGNDKSIKCEQNLGHDTMYWYKQDSKKFLKIMFSYNNKELIINETVPNRFSPKSPDKAHLNLHINSLELGDSAVYFCASSHFPEGQGGGYTFGSGTRLTVV.

In its sample, this clonotype was seen a few times. V usage is TRBV7-9 and J usage is TRBJ1-6; D perhaps matches TRBD1 (5 bases). There are 17 residues in the CDR3. Germline V gives CDR1 SEHNR, CDR2 FQNEAQ (reference sequence). The V and J ends lost 4 bases and 11 bases respectively, with 24 bases between them. CDR3 in amino acids: CASSSTATAGVTPPLHF. DNA for the CDR3: TGTGCCAGCAGCTCAACGGCGACAGCGGGGGTAACGCCACCCCTCCACTTT.

The rearrangement uses TRBV18 and TRBJ2-1; TRBD2 might be the D (5 bases). This CDR3 is built from 16 residues. V was cut by 4 bases and J by 2 bases, with 15 bases left in between. The germline V gene has CDR1 KGHSH and CDR2 LQKENI. In nucleotides, the CDR3 is TGTGCCAGCTCACTAAGGCAGCGGACCACCTACAATGAGCAGTTCTTC. It specifies CASSLRQRTTYNEQFF. Full variable domain (outside the CDR3, taken from reference TRBV18 and TRBJ2-1): NAGVMQNPRHLVRRRGQEARLRCSPMKGHSHVYWYRQLPEEGLKFMVYLQKENIIDESGMPKERFSAEFPKEGPSILRIQQVVRGDSAAYFCASSLRQRTTYNEQFFGPGTRLTVL.

In this sample, this clonotype turned up a few times. The chain combines TRBV5-5 with TRBJ2-5, with D possibly matching TRBD1 (6 bases). With 1 base removed from V and 5 bases from J, the gap between germline ends came to 15 bases. Germline V gene sequence: CDR1 SGHKS, CDR2 YYEKEE (reference sequence). The CDR3 consists of 15 residues. CDR3 nucleotides: TGTGCCAGCAGCTTGTGGCAGGGGCCGCGGGAGACCCAGTACTTC. Translating it yields CASSLWQGPRETQYF.

V and J are TRBV6-2 or TRBV6-3 and TRBJ2-7; weak D call: TRBD1 (6 bases). CDR3 size: 16 residues. Trimming took 2 bases from V and 3 from J, leaving 17 bases between them. Germline assignment: CDR1 MNHEY and CDR2 SVGEGT. This chain's CDR3 is CASSYVQGNGNYEQYF. The CDR3 DNA follows: TGTGCCAGCAGTTACGTCCAGGGGAATGGGAACTACGAGCAGTACTTC.

DNA of the CDR3: TGTGCCAGCAGCTACGGGGACAGGGGGGTCTATGGCTACACCTTC. Translating it yields CASSYGDRGVYGYTF. This sequence joins TRBV5-5 and TRBJ1-2; TRBD1 agrees at 11 bases. This CDR3 has 15 residues. J lost 4 bases, V lost 3 bases, and 5 bases had no gene match. The germline V gene encodes CDR1 SGHKS and CDR2 YYEKEE (reference sequence).

The chain has TRBV15 and TRBJ1-5; D remains unclear. Trimming removed 0 bases at V and 1 base at J, with 4 bases between. The CDR3 consists of 14 residues. Germline loops: CDR1 LNHNV, CDR2 YYDKDF (reference sequence). The CDR3 spells CATSRDKSNQPQHF. The CDR3 DNA sequence: TGTGCCACCAGCAGAGATAAAAGCAATCAGCCCCAGCATTTT.

This clonotype has just one count. V usage is TRBV3-1 and J usage is TRBJ1-2, with D possibly matching TRBD1 (6 bases). This CDR3 spans 12 amino acids. Trimming took off 1 base at V and 13 bases at J, with 13 bases between the two ends. The germline V gene has CDR1 LGHDT and CDR2 YNNKEL (reference sequence). The CDR3 DNA follows: TGTGCCAGCAGCCAAGGGCAGGGGAGGAGCACCTTC. Translating it yields CASSQGQGRSTF.

This clonotype occurred a few times. This chain links TRBV9 with TRBJ2-1; TRBD2 aligns across 8 bases. The CDR3 consists of 16 residues. Germline trimming cut 0 bases from V and 3 bases from J; bases unmatched to any gene: 5. Germline CDR1 is SGDLS and CDR2 is YYNGEE. The CDR3 DNA reads TGTGCCAGCAGCGTAGACGGGACTAGTAGCTACAATGAGCAGTTCTTC. Protein sequence: CASSVDGTSSYNEQFF.

The gene calls are TRBV4-1 and TRBJ2-1; D ambiguous. Germline CDR1 is MGHRA and CDR2 is YSYEKL. The CDR3 spans 15 residues. With 0 bases removed from V and 6 bases from J, the gap between germline ends came to 12 bases. The CDR3 region is CASSQDWHSPNEQFF. CDR3 nucleotides: TGCGCCAGCAGCCAAGACTGGCACAGTCCCAATGAGCAGTTCTTC.

This clonotype was counted at least ten times. The rearrangement joins TRBV29-1 to TRBJ2-7; 10 nucleotides align to TRBD1. From germline, CDR1 is SQVTM and CDR2 ANQGSEA. V was pared by 4 bases and J by 1 base, with 7 bases of the junction left unmatched. This CDR3 has 15 amino acids. DNA of the CDR3: TGCAGCGTTGGACCACGGGGACAGGGGTCCTACGAGCAGTACTTC. This gives the protein CSVGPRGQGSYEQYF.

In this sample, this clonotype turned up a few times. Its ends do not fully match the called genes, so a read error is possible. The chain combines TRBV29-1 with TRBJ2-3, with a weak D call TRBD2 (6 bases). The V gene's germline CDR1 is SQVTM and CDR2 ANQGSEA. This CDR3 has 15 amino acids. The CDR3 loop reads CSVPAGQASTDAQYF. CDR3 DNA: TGCAGCGTTCCCGCGGGGCAGGCAAGCACAGATGCGCAGTATTTT.

This clonotype occurred many times. The chain is built from TRBV7-2 and TRBJ2-7; D gene ambiguous. Trimming removed 5 bases at V and 3 bases at J, with 17 bases between. Germline values: CDR1 SGHTA, CDR2 FQGNSA. The CDR3 contains 15 residues. CDR3 DNA sequence: TGTGCCAGCAGCCATATAGTTCGACGGATCTACGAGCAGTACTTC. Translating it yields CASSHIVRRIYEQYF.

This clonotype showed up just a few times. This sequence joins TRBV12-3 or TRBV12-4 and TRBJ1-2; no clear D. This CDR3 contains 15 residues. The V end lost 5 bases, the J end lost 4 bases, and 17 bases lay between the germline ends. CDR3 sequence: CASSPPGPPSYGYTF. Written as DNA, the CDR3 is TGTGCCAGCAGTCCCCCGGGTCCGCCCTCCTATGGCTACACCTTC.